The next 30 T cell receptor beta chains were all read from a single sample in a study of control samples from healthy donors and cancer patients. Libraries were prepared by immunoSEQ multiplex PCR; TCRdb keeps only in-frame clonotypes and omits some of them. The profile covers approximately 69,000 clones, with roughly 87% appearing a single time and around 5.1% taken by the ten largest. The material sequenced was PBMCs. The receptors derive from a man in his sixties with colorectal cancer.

CDR3 region: CASSRGLAGPDEQFF. The CDR3 nucleotides are TGTGCCAGCTCGAGGGGCCTAGCGGGGCCCGATGAGCAGTTCTTC. V usage is TRBV7-9 and J usage is TRBJ2-1; TRBD2 matches 9 bases. This CDR3 is 15 amino acids long. V lost 8 bases to trimming and J lost 8 bases; unmatched junction nucleotides: 13. Germline V gives CDR1 SEHNR, CDR2 FQNEAQ (reference sequence).

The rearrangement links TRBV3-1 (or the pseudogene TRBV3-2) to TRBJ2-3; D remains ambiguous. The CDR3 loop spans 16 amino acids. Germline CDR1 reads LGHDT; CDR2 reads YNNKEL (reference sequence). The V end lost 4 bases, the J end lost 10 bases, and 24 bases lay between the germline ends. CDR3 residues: CASSPSQRSSLRAQYF. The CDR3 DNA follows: TGTGCCAGCAGCCCGTCGCAGCGCAGTTCATTGCGTGCGCAGTATTTT.

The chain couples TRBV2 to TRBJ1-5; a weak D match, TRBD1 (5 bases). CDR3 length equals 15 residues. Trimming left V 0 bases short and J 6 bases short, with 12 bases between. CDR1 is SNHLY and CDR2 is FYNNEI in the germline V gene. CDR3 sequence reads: CASSEAQTGGQPQHF. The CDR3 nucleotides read TGTGCCAGCAGTGAAGCTCAGACGGGGGGTCAGCCCCAGCATTTT.

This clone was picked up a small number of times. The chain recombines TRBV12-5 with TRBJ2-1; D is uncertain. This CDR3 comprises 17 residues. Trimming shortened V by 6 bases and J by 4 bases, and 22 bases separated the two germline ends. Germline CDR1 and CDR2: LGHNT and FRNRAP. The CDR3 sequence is CASGPSSGRETYNEQFF. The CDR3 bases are TGTGCTAGTGGCCCGAGTAGTGGTAGGGAAACATACAATGAGCAGTTCTTC.

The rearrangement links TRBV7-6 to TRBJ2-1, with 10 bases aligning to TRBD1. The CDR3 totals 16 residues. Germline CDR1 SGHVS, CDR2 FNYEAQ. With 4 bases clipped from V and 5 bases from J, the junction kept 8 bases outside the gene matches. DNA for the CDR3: TGTGCCAGCAGCTCGTACCGGGACAGGGGAAACAATGAGCAGTTCTTC. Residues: CASSSYRDRGNNEQFF.

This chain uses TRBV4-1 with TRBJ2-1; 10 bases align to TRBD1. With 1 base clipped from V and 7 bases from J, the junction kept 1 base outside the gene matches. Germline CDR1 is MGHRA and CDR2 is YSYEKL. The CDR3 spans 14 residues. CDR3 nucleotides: TGCGCCAGCAGCCAAGGACAGGGGGCAAATGAGCAGTTCTTC. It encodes CASSQGQGANEQFF.

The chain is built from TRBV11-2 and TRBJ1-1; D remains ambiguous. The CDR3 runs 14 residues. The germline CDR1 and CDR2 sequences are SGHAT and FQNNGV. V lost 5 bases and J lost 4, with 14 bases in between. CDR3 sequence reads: CASSPRPGPTEAFF. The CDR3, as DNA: TGTGCCAGCAGCCCCCGACCTGGACCCACTGAAGCTTTCTTT.

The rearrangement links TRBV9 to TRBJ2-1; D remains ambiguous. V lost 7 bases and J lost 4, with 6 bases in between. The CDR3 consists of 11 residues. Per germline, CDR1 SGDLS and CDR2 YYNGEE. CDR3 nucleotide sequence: TGTGCCAGCGGCGGTTACAATGAGCAGTTCTTC. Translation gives CASGGYNEQFF.

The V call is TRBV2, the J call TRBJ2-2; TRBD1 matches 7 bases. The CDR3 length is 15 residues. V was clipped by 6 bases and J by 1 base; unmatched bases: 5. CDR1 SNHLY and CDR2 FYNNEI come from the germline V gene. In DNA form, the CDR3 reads TGTGCCAGCAGAAGGGACAGCCGGAACACCGGGGAGCTGTTTTTT. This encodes CASRRDSRNTGELFF. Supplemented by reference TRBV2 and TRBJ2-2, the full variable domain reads EPEVTQTPSHQVTQMGQEVILRCVPISNHLYFYWYRQILGQKVEFLVSFYNNEISEKSEIFDDQFSVERPDGSNFTLKIRSTKLEDSAMYFCASRRDSRNTGELFFGEGSRLTVL.

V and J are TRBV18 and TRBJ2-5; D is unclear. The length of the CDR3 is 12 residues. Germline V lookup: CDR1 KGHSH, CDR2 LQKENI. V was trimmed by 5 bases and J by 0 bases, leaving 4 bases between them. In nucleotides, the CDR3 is TGTGCCAGCTCAACAAACCAAGAGACCCAGTACTTC. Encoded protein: CASSTNQETQYF.

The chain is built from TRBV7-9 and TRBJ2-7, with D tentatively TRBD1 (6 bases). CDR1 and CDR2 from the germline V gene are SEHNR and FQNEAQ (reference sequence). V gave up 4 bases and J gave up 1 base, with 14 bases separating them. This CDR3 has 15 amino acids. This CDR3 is CASSSAGERSYEQYF. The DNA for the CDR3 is TGTGCCAGCAGCTCCGCAGGGGAGAGGTCCTACGAGCAGTACTTC.

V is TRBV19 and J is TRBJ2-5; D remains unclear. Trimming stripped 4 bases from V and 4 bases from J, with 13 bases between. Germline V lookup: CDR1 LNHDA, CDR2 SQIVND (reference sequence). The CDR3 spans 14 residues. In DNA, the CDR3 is TGTGCCAGTAGTACGACGGTGGCCCGAGAGACCCAGTACTTC. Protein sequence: CASSTTVARETQYF.

Here the CDR3 reads CSASTGQQQETQYF. The CDR3 DNA reads TGCAGTGCTAGTACGGGACAGCAACAAGAGACCCAGTACTTC. The chain carries TRBV20-1 and TRBJ2-5; 7 nucleotides align to TRBD1. The CDR3 has 14 residues. V lost 3 bases, J lost 2 bases, and 6 bases stayed unmatched. CDR1 and CDR2 from the germline V gene are DFQATT and SNEGSKA (reference sequence).

CDR3 protein: CASSYLQGSQYF. The CDR3 DNA follows: TGTGCCAGCAGTTACTTACAGGGGTCCCAGTACTTC. The chain couples TRBV6-2 or TRBV6-3 to TRBJ2-5; 7 nucleotides line up with TRBD1. The CDR3 is 12 amino acids. Trimming cost V 1 base and J 9 bases; bases outside gene matches: 2. The germline V gene encodes CDR1 MNHEY and CDR2 SVGEGT.

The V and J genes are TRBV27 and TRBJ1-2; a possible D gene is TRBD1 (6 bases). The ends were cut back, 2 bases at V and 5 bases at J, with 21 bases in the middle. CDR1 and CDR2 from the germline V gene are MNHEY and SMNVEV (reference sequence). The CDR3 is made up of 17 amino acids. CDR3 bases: TGTGCCAGCAGTTTACGGAGCGGGGGGCCGGAGAAGTATGGCTACACCTTC. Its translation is CASSLRSGGPEKYGYTF.

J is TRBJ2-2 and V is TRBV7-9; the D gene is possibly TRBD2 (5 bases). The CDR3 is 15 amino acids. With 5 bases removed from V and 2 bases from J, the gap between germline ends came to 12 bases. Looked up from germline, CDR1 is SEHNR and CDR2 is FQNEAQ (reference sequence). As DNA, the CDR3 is TGTGCCAGCAGCCCCGGACTGCCCAACACCGGGGAGCTGTTTTTT. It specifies CASSPGLPNTGELFF. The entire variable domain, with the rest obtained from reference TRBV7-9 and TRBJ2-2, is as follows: DTGVSQNPRHKITKRGQNVTFRCDPISEHNRLYWYRQTLGQGPEFLTYFQNEAQLEKSRLLSDRFSAERPKGSFSTLEIQRTEQGDSAMYLCASSPGLPNTGELFFGEGSRLTVL.

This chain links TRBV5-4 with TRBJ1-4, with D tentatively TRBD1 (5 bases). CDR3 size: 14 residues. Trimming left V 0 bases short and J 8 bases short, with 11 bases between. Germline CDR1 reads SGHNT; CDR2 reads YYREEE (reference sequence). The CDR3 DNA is TGTGCCAGCAGCTTGGCTGGGGGACGAGAAAAACTGTTTTTT. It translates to CASSLAGGREKLFF.

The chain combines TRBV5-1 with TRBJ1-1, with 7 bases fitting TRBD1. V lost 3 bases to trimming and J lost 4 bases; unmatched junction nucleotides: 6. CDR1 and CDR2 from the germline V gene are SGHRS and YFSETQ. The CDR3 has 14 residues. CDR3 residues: CASSWQGGSTEAFF. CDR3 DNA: TGCGCCAGCAGCTGGCAGGGGGGAAGCACTGAAGCTTTCTTT.

The CDR3 coding sequence is TGTGCCAGCTCACCTCGGGGGGCCCAAGAGACCCAGTACTTC. This gives the protein CASSPRGAQETQYF. The chain is built from TRBV18 and TRBJ2-5; a possible D gene is TRBD2 (7 bases). V lost 3 bases to trimming and J lost 1 base, with 9 bases between them. CDR1 KGHSH and CDR2 LQKENI come from the germline V gene. The CDR3 spans 14 residues.

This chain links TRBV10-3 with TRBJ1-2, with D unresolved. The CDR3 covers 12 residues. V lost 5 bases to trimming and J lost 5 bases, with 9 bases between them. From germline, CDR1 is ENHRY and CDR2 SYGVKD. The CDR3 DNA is TGTGCCATCAGTAAGACGGAATATGGCTACACCTTC. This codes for CAISKTEYGYTF.

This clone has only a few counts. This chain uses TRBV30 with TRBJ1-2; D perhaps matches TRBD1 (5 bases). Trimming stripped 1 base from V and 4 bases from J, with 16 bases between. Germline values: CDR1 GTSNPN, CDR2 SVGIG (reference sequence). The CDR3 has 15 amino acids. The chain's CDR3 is CAWSGTREGIYGYTF. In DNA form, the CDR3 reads TGTGCCTGGAGTGGGACCAGGGAGGGGATCTATGGCTACACCTTC.

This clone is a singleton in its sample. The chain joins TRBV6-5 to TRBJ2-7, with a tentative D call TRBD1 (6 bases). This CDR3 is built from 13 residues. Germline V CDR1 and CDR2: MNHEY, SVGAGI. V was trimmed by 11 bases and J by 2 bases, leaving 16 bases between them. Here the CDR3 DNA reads TGTGCCGTAAAGCAGGGGACCACCTACGAGCAGTACTTC. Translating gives CAVKQGTTYEQYF.

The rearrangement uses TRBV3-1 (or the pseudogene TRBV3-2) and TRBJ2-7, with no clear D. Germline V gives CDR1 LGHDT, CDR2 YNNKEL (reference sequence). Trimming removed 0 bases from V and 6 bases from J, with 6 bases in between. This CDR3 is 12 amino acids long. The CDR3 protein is CASSQEGFEQYF. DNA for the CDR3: TGTGCCAGCAGCCAAGAGGGGTTCGAGCAGTACTTC.

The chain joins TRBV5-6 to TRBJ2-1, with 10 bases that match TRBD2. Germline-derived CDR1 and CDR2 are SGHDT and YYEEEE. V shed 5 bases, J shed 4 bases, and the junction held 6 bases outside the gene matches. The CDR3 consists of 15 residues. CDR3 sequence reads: CASRQAGGPYNEQFF. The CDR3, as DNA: TGTGCCAGCAGGCAAGCGGGGGGGCCTTACAATGAGCAGTTCTTC.

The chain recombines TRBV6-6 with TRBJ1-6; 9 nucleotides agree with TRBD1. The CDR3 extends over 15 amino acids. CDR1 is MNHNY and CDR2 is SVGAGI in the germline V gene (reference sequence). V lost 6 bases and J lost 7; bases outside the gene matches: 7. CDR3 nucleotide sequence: TGTGCCAGCAGCTCGGTCGGACAGGGGAATTCACCCCTCCACTTT. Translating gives CASSSVGQGNSPLHF.

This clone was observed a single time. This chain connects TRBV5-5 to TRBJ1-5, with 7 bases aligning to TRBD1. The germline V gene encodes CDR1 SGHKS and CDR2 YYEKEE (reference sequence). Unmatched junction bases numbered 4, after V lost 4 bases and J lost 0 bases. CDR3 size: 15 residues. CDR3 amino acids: CASSLQGTSNQPQHF. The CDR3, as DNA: TGTGCCAGCAGCCTACAGGGGACTAGCAATCAGCCCCAGCATTTT.

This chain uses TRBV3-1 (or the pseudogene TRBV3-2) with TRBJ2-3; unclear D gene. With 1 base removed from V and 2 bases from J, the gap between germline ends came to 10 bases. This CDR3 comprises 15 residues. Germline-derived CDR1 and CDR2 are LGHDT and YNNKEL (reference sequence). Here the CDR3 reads CASSQARVPTDTQYF. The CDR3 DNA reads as TGTGCCAGCAGCCAAGCACGGGTGCCCACAGATACGCAGTATTTT.

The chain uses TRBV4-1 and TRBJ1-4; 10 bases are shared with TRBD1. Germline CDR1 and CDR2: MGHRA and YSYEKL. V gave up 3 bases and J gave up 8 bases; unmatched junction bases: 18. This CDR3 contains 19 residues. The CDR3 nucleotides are TGCGCCAGCAGCCATTATGGGGGGGGGACAGGGGCTGTTTACGAAAAACTGTTTTTT. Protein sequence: CASSHYGGGTGAVYEKLFF.

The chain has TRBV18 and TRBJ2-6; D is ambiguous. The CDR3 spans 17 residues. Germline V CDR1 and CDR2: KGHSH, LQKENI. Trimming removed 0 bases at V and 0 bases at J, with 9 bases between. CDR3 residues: CASSPPAGISGANVLTF. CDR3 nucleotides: TGTGCCAGCTCACCACCGGCAGGAATCTCTGGGGCCAACGTCCTGACTTTC.

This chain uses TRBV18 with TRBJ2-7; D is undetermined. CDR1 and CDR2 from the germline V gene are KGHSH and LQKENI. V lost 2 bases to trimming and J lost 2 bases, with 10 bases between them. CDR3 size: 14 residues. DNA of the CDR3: TGTGCCAGCTCACCATTAGGAAAAACCTACGAGCAGTACTTC. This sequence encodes CASSPLGKTYEQYF.